This T cell receptor (beta chain) was recorded in a study of identical twins. Broader study findings: In drawing conclusions, the study used cross-sectional statistical analysis and did not follow the same donors.

Carrying unique molecular identifiers, the cDNA also gained a universal primer site through template switching. TCRdb reprocessed the 5' RACE reads via MiXCR and lists one record per CDR3 protein. The table shows just under 550,000 distinct CDR3 sequences, with about 16% occurring only once. Germline loops: CDR1 MNHEY, CDR2 SVGAGI. V trimming: 4 bases; J trimming: 1 base; junction bases outside the gene matches: 1. The CDR3 sequence is 14 residues long. The table lists this clonotype with a few counts. Its specificity is unknown. The data also belong to a second study, concerning yellow fever vaccine responses in identical twins.

The sample comprised CD4+ T cells sorted from blood. This receptor was taken from a woman aged 18-29 years in good health. The chain employs TRBV6-5 and TRBJ2-1; TRBD2 aligns across 7 bases. As DNA, the CDR3 is TGTGCCAGCAGTTGGCGGGAGTCCTACAATGAGCAGTTCTTC. Encoded protein: CASSWRESYNEQFF.